The rows below give T cell receptor beta chains drawn from one sample of a study of cytomegalovirus exposure and HLA in healthy donors. This table comes from immunoSEQ multiplex PCR, and its TCRdb copy is limited to in-frame clones, with some not included. The sample lists 130,000 or so clones, 60% to 80% seen once, with around 1.5% in the top ten. The sample comprised PBMCs. The receptors stem from a female donor in good health and CMV-seronegative. Each CDR3 is given with its conserved first and last residue. A D gene is named only where the DNA matches it firmly. The listing skips clone size in some rows; elsewhere it reads once, few, many or a size class.

v_gene: TRBV10-1
j_gene: TRBJ2-7
d_gene: .
abundance: .
CDR3aa: CASVDRPTTFYEQYF
CDR3nt: TGCGCCAGTGTTGACAGGCCTACAACGTTTTACGAGCAGTACTTC

v_gene: TRBV29-1
j_gene: TRBJ1-2
d_gene: TRBD1
abundance: .
CDR3aa: CSVEFRTGDYGYTF
CDR3nt: TGCAGCGTTGAATTTCGGACAGGGGACTATGGCTACACCTTC

v_gene: TRBV19
j_gene: TRBJ2-7
d_gene: .
abundance: .
CDR3aa: CASSFGTGATTGLYF
CDR3nt: .

v_gene: TRBV6-1
j_gene: TRBJ1-4
d_gene: TRBD1
abundance: .
CDR3aa: CASSGRGATNEKLFF
CDR3nt: TGTGCCAGCAGTGGCAGGGGGGCAACTAATGAAAAACTGTTTTTT

v_gene: TRBV27
j_gene: TRBJ2-1
d_gene: TRBD2
abundance: .
CDR3aa: CASSLYPPISGSHNEQFF
CDR3nt: TGTGCCAGCAGTTTATACCCCCCGATTAGCGGGAGCCACAATGAGCAGTTCTTC

v_gene: TRBV9
j_gene: TRBJ1-5
d_gene: .
abundance: few
CDR3aa: CASSVRRGNQPQHF
CDR3nt: TGTGCCAGCAGCGTAAGGAGGGGCAATCAGCCCCAGCATTTT

v_gene: TRBV18
j_gene: TRBJ1-2
d_gene: TRBD1
abundance: once
CDR3aa: CASSPSGQGAPGYTF
CDR3nt: TGTGCCAGCTCACCTTCGGGACAGGGGGCGCCTGGCTACACCTTC

v_gene: TRBV7-7
j_gene: TRBJ2-3
d_gene: .
abundance: .
CDR3aa: CASSPLATQDTQYF
CDR3nt: TGTGCCAGCAGCCCTCTCGCAACACAGGATACGCAGTATTTT

v_gene: TRBV4-1
j_gene: TRBJ1-3
d_gene: .
abundance: .
CDR3aa: CASSEGVAGPNSGNTIYF
CDR3nt: TGCGCCAGCAGCGAAGGCGTGGCAGGGCCCAACTCTGGAAACACCATATATTTT

v_gene: TRBV7-2
j_gene: TRBJ1-2
d_gene: TRBD1
abundance: .
CDR3aa: CASSLGRQGNYGYTF
CDR3nt: TGTGCCAGCAGCTTAGGAAGACAGGGAAACTATGGCTACACCTTC

v_gene: TRBV10-3
j_gene: TRBJ1-2
d_gene: TRBD1
abundance: once
CDR3aa: CAISPSDRKYPGYTF
CDR3nt: TGTGCCATCAGTCCATCGGACAGGAAGTATCCAGGCTACACCTTC

v_gene: TRBV13
j_gene: TRBJ1-5
d_gene: TRBD1
abundance: .
CDR3aa: CASSLYGTGHQPQHF
CDR3nt: TGTGCCAGCAGCTTATACGGGACAGGGCATCAGCCCCAGCATTTT

v_gene: TRBV2
j_gene: TRBJ1-2
d_gene: TRBD1
abundance: .
CDR3aa: CASSPSQGAEGYTF
CDR3nt: TGTGCCAGCTCGCCCAGCCAGGGGGCTGAGGGCTACACCTTC

v_gene: TRBV29-1
j_gene: TRBJ2-7
d_gene: TRBD1
abundance: .
CDR3aa: CSLVGRGPYRIYYEQYF
CDR3nt: TGCAGCCTGGTTGGAAGGGGGCCTTATAGAATATACTACGAGCAGTACTTC

v_gene: TRBV6-5
j_gene: TRBJ1-1
d_gene: .
abundance: .
CDR3aa: CASLSRNTEAFF
CDR3nt: TGTGCCAGCCTCTCCAGGAACACTGAAGCTTTCTTT

v_gene: TRBV19
j_gene: TRBJ1-3
d_gene: TRBD1
abundance: .
CDR3aa: CASSTRQGANGNTIYF
CDR3nt: TGTGCCAGTAGTACCCGACAGGGGGCTAATGGAAACACCATATATTTT

v_gene: TRBV2
j_gene: TRBJ1-2
d_gene: .
abundance: few
CDR3aa: CASSREIPLRGYGYTF
CDR3nt: TGTGCCAGCAGTCGGGAGATCCCACTACGGGGCTATGGCTACACCTTC

v_gene: TRBV11-2
j_gene: TRBJ1-4
d_gene: .
abundance: .
CDR3aa: CASSLGGLMGKLFF
CDR3nt: TGTGCCAGCAGCTTAGGGGGCTTGATGGGAAAACTGTTTTTT

v_gene: TRBV9
j_gene: TRBJ2-7
d_gene: TRBD1
abundance: .
CDR3aa: CASSAGDRPHEQYF
CDR3nt: TGTGCCAGCAGCGCGGGGGACAGGCCCCACGAGCAGTACTTC

v_gene: TRBV30
j_gene: TRBJ1-1
d_gene: .
abundance: .
CDR3aa: CAWSLQGGTEAFF
CDR3nt: TGTGCCTGGAGTTTACAAGGGGGCACTGAAGCTTTCTTT

v_gene: TRBV28
j_gene: TRBJ1-3
d_gene: .
abundance: .
CDR3aa: CASSLWGQAGNTIYF
CDR3nt: TGTGCCAGCAGTTTATGGGGGCAGGCTGGAAACACCATATATTTT

v_gene: TRBV30
j_gene: TRBJ1-4
d_gene: .
abundance: few
CDR3aa: CAWSPGTSEKLFF
CDR3nt: TGTGCCTGGAGTCCAGGGACAAGTGAAAAACTGTTTTTT

v_gene: TRBV5-1
j_gene: TRBJ2-7
d_gene: TRBD1
abundance: .
CDR3aa: CASSLDRGEQYF
CDR3nt: TGCGCCAGCAGCTTAGACAGGGGCGAGCAGTACTTC

v_gene: TRBV2
j_gene: TRBJ2-3
d_gene: TRBD2
abundance: few
CDR3aa: CASSPPRSGLAGGSPDTQYF
CDR3nt: TGTGCCAGCAGTCCTCCGCGATCAGGACTAGCGGGAGGGTCCCCAGATACGCAGTATTTT

v_gene: TRBV2
j_gene: TRBJ2-5
d_gene: .
abundance: .
CDR3aa: CASNSGDETQYF
CDR3nt: TGTGCCAGCAATTCAGGGGACGAGACCCAGTACTTC

v_gene: TRBV25-1
j_gene: TRBJ2-7
d_gene: .
abundance: few
CDR3aa: CASSESQGKGYEQYF
CDR3nt: TGTGCCAGCAGTGAGTCCCAGGGAAAAGGCTACGAGCAGTACTTC

v_gene: TRBV5-6
j_gene: TRBJ2-3
d_gene: .
abundance: .
CDR3aa: CASSFQGRTQYF
CDR3nt: TGTGCCAGCAGCTTCCAGGGCCGCACGCAGTATTTT

v_gene: TRBV7-9
j_gene: TRBJ1-3
d_gene: .
abundance: .
CDR3aa: CASSLVGLASGNTIYF
CDR3nt: TGTGCCAGCAGCTTAGTGGGGCTCGCTTCTGGAAACACCATATATTTT

v_gene: TRBV20-1
j_gene: TRBJ2-7
d_gene: .
abundance: .
CDR3aa: CSARRTSEQYF
CDR3nt: TGTAGTGCTAGAAGAACGAGTGAGCAGTACTTC

v_gene: TRBV10-3
j_gene: TRBJ2-1
d_gene: TRBD2
abundance: .
CDR3aa: CAISGSGGLNEQFF
CDR3nt: TGTGCCATCAGTGGTAGCGGGGGTCTCAATGAGCAGTTCTTC

v_gene: TRBV28
j_gene: TRBJ1-4
d_gene: .
abundance: .
CDR3aa: CASSPGGGPNEKLFF
CDR3nt: TGTGCCAGCAGTCCGGGGGGTGGTCCTAATGAAAAACTGTTTTTT

v_gene: TRBV11-3
j_gene: TRBJ1-3
d_gene: .
abundance: .
CDR3aa: CASSFNGNTIYF
CDR3nt: TGTGCCAGCAGCTTTAATGGAAACACCATATATTTT

v_gene: TRBV6-1
j_gene: TRBJ1-2
d_gene: TRBD1
abundance: .
CDR3aa: CASRRGQSNYGYTF
CDR3nt: TGTGCCAGCAGGAGGGGACAGTCTAACTATGGCTACACCTTC

v_gene: TRBV5-5
j_gene: TRBJ1-1
d_gene: .
abundance: .
CDR3aa: CASSLVLGNTEAFF
CDR3nt: TGTGCCAGCAGCTTGGTCCTCGGGAACACTGAAGCTTTCTTT

v_gene: TRBV19
j_gene: TRBJ1-4
d_gene: TRBD1
abundance: .
CDR3aa: CASSIGAPDRRNEKLFF
CDR3nt: TGTGCCAGTAGTATAGGGGCCCCGGACAGGAGGAATGAAAAACTGTTTTTT

v_gene: TRBV19
j_gene: TRBJ1-2
d_gene: TRBD1
abundance: .
CDR3aa: CASKADRGDGGYTF
CDR3nt: TGTGCCAGTAAAGCGGACAGGGGAGATGGTGGCTACACCTTC

v_gene: TRBV6-1
j_gene: TRBJ2-7
d_gene: TRBD2
abundance: .
CDR3aa: CASSETSGGAGPYEQYF
CDR3nt: TGTGCCAGCAGTGAAACTAGCGGGGGGGCCGGTCCCTACGAGCAGTACTTC

v_gene: TRBV9
j_gene: TRBJ2-7
d_gene: .
abundance: .
CDR3aa: CASSVAEGRYEQYF
CDR3nt: TGTGCCAGCAGCGTAGCGGAGGGCCGCTACGAGCAGTACTTC

v_gene: TRBV6-5
j_gene: TRBJ2-3
d_gene: .
abundance: .
CDR3aa: CASPQAASTDTQYF
CDR3nt: TGTGCCAGCCCCCAAGCCGCTAGCACAGATACGCAGTATTTT

v_gene: TRBV28
j_gene: TRBJ2-1
d_gene: TRBD2
abundance: .
CDR3aa: CASSSGGLTSGSNEQFF
CDR3nt: TGTGCCAGCAGTTCGGGGGGCCTGACTAGCGGAAGCAATGAGCAGTTCTTC

v_gene: TRBV5-1
j_gene: TRBJ1-3
d_gene: TRBD1
abundance: .
CDR3aa: CASSPYPGQGGNTIYF
CDR3nt: TGCGCCAGCAGCCCGTATCCGGGACAGGGGGGAAACACCATATATTTT

v_gene: TRBV18
j_gene: TRBJ2-7
d_gene: TRBD2
abundance: .
CDR3aa: CASSGLAGDYEQYF
CDR3nt: TGTGCCAGCTCAGGACTAGCGGGAGACTACGAGCAGTACTTC

v_gene: TRBV6-5
j_gene: TRBJ2-7
d_gene: TRBD2
abundance: .
CDR3aa: CASSGGESTGKNF
CDR3nt: TGTGCCAGCAGTGGGGGGGAGAGTACCGGGAAAAACTTC

v_gene: TRBV5-1
j_gene: TRBJ2-5
d_gene: TRBD1
abundance: .
CDR3aa: CASSLRGQGQETQYF
CDR3nt: TGCGCCAGCAGCTTGAGGGGACAGGGACAAGAGACCCAGTACTTC

v_gene: TRBV2
j_gene: TRBJ2-5
d_gene: TRBD2
abundance: .
CDR3aa: CASSEDWGGQETQYF
CDR3nt: TGTGCCAGCAGTGAAGACTGGGGGGGTCAAGAGACCCAGTACTTC

v_gene: TRBV27
j_gene: TRBJ2-1
d_gene: TRBD1
abundance: .
CDR3aa: CASRPGTGGRDEQFF
CDR3nt: TGTGCCAGCAGACCAGGGACAGGGGGGAGGGATGAGCAGTTCTTC

v_gene: TRBV5-1
j_gene: TRBJ2-2
d_gene: .
abundance: once
CDR3aa: CASSSDWNTGELFF
CDR3nt: TGCGCCAGCAGCTCGGACTGGAACACCGGGGAGCTGTTTTTT

v_gene: TRBV6-5
j_gene: TRBJ2-1
d_gene: .
abundance: .
CDR3aa: CASSSTASSYNEQFF
CDR3nt: TGTGCCAGCAGTTCGACAGCGAGCTCCTACAATGAGCAGTTCTTC

v_gene: TRBV28
j_gene: TRBJ2-1
d_gene: .
abundance: .
CDR3aa: CASIPPDRHNEQFF
CDR3nt: TGTGCCAGCATTCCCCCTGACAGACACAATGAGCAGTTCTTC

v_gene: TRBV5-4
j_gene: TRBJ1-2
d_gene: .
abundance: .
CDR3aa: CASSPTPRGQGIYGYTF
CDR3nt: TGTGCCAGCAGCCCGACCCCCCGTGGCCAGGGGATCTATGGCTACACCTTC

v_gene: TRBV6-5
j_gene: TRBJ1-1
d_gene: .
abundance: few
CDR3aa: CASSPGLNTEAFF
CDR3nt: TGTGCCAGCTCTCCGGGTCTGAACACTGAAGCTTTCTTT

v_gene: TRBV4-2
j_gene: TRBJ1-1
d_gene: .
abundance: few
CDR3aa: CASSQGGAEAFF
CDR3nt: TGTGCCAGCAGCCAAGGGGGCGCTGAAGCTTTCTTT

v_gene: TRBV28
j_gene: TRBJ2-7
d_gene: .
abundance: .
CDR3aa: CASSLLAGVLYEQYF
CDR3nt: TGTGCCAGCAGTTTACTGGCAGGGGTTCTCTACGAGCAGTACTTC